This T cell receptor (beta chain) was documented in a study of T cell responses to AZD1222 COVID-19 vaccine. About this clone itself: Its target is not known.

The CDR3 has 14 amino acids. V was clipped by 6 bases and J by 7 bases; unmatched bases: 9. Germline-derived CDR1 and CDR2 are WSHSY and SAAADI. TCRdb's table, derived via immunoSEQ multiplex PCR, lists solely in-frame clones and lacks some. The sample carries approximately 130,000 clones, 80% to 95% recorded once. Whole-study results and caveats: Repertoire sampling was restricted to post-peak T cell response timepoints. Donors in the cohort were predominantly white British and more often female, and clonal diversity was possibly underestimated. Unmutated variant regions are reportedly targeted by nearly half of spike-specific TCRs.

This clonotype was sampled from an adult in good health. Source: peripheral blood, taken on day 0 of AZD1222 vaccination. The genes are TRBV10-2 and TRBJ2-1; the match to TRBD2 covers 7 bases. In DNA, the CDR3 is TGCGCCAGCAGGCACAGACTAGCTGGGAATGAGCAGTTCTTC. Translated: CASRHRLAGNEQFF.